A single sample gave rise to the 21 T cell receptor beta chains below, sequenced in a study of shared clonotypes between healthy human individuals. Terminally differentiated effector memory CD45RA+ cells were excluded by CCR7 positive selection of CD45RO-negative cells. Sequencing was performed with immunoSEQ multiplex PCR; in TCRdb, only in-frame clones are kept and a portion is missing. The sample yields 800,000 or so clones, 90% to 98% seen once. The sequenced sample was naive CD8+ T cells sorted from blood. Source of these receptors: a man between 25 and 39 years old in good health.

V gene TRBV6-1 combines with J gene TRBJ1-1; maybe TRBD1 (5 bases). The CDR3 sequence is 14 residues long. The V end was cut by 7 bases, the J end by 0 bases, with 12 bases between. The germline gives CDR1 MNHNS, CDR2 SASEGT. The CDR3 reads CASMRGALNTEAFF. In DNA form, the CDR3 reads TGTGCCAGCATGCGAGGGGCTTTGAACACTGAAGCTTTCTTT.

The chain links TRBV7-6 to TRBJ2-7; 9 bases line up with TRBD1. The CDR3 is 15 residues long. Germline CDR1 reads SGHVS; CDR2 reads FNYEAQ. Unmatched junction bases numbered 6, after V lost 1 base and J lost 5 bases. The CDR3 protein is CASSLGWTGADEQYF. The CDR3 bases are TGTGCCAGCAGCTTAGGTTGGACAGGGGCGGACGAGCAGTACTTC.

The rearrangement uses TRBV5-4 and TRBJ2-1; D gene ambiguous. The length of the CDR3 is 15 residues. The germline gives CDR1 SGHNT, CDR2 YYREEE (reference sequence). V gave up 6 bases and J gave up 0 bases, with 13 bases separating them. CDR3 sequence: CASNNEESSYNEQFF. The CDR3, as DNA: TGTGCCAGCAACAATGAAGAAAGCTCCTACAATGAGCAGTTCTTC.

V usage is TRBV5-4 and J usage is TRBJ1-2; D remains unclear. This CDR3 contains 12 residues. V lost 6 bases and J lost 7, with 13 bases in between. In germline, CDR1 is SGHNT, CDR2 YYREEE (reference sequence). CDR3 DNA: TGTGCCAGCAACCATGGAGCCTCTGGCTACACCTTC. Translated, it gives CASNHGASGYTF.

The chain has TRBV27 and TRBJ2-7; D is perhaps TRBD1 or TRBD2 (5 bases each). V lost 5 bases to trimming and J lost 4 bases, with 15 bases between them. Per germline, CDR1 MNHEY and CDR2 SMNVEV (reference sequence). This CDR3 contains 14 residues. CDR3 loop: CASSPGRNLYEQYF. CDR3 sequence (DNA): TGTGCCAGCAGTCCGGGACGTAATTTATACGAGCAGTACTTC.

The CDR3 reads CASSKGADTGELFF. For the CDR3, the DNA is TGTGCCAGCAGCAAAGGAGCGGACACCGGGGAGCTGTTTTTT. V usage is TRBV13 and J usage is TRBJ2-2; tentative D call: TRBD2 (5 bases). Germline V gene data show CDR1 as PRHDT and CDR2 as FYEKMQ (reference sequence). Deletions cut 5 bases from V and 3 bases from J, with 10 bases between. The CDR3 extends over 14 amino acids.

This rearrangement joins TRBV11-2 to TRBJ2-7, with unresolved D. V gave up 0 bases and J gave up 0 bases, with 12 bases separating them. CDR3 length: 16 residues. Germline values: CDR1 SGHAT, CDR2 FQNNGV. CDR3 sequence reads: CASSLDPGLRSYEQYF. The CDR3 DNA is TGTGCCAGCAGCTTAGATCCGGGTTTACGCTCCTACGAGCAGTACTTC.

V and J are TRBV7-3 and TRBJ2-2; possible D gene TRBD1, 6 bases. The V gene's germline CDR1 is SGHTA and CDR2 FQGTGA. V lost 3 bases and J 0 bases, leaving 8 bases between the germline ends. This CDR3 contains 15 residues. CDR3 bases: TGTGCCAGCAGCTTCGGACAGTCGAACACCGGGGAGCTGTTTTTT. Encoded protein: CASSFGQSNTGELFF.

Written as DNA, the CDR3 is TGTGCCAGCTCACCACCGGGGGCGGCCTACGAGCAGTACTTC. Encoded protein: CASSPPGAAYEQYF. The V call is TRBV18, the J call TRBJ2-7; D is possibly TRBD1 (6 bases). Germline V gene data show CDR1 as KGHSH and CDR2 as LQKENI. V was trimmed by 0 bases and J by 2 bases, leaving 8 bases between them. There are 14 residues in the CDR3.

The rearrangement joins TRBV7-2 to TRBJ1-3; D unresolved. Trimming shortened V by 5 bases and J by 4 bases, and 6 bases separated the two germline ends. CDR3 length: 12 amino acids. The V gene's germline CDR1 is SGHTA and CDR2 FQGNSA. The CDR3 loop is CASSPTGNTIYF. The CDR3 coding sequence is TGTGCCAGCAGCCCGACAGGAAACACCATATATTTT.

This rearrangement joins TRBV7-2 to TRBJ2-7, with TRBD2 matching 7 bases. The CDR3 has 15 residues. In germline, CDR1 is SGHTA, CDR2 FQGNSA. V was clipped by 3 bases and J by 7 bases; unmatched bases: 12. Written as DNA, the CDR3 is TGTGCCAGCAGCTTTAGTCTTGGCGGGAGTCGGGAGCAGTACTTC. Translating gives CASSFSLGGSREQYF.

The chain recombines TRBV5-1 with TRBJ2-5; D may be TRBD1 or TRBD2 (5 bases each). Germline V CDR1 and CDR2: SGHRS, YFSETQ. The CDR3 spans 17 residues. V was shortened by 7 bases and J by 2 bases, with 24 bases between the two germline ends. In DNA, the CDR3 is TGCGCCAGCTCACTTTTCCCCGGTGGGACGGATCAAGAGACCCAGTACTTC. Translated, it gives CASSLFPGGTDQETQYF. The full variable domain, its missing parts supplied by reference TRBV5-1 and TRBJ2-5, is KAGVTQTPRYLIKTRGQQVTLSCSPISGHRSVSWYQQTPGQGLQFLFEYFSETQRNKGNFPGRFSGRQFSNSRSEMNVSTLELGDSALYLCASSLFPGGTDQETQYFGPGTRLLVL.

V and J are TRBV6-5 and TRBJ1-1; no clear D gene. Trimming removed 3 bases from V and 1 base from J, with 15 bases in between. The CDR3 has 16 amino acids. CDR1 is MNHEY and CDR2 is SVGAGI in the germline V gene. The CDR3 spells CASSYDPQMGNTEAFF. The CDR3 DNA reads TGTGCCAGCAGTTATGACCCCCAAATGGGGAACACTGAAGCTTTCTTT.

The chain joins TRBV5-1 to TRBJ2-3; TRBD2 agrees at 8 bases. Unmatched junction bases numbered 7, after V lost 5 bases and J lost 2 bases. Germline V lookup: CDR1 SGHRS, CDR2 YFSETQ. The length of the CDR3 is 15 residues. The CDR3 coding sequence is TGCGCCAGCAGTTCGACTAGCGTTTTCACAGATACGCAGTATTTT. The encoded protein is CASSSTSVFTDTQYF.

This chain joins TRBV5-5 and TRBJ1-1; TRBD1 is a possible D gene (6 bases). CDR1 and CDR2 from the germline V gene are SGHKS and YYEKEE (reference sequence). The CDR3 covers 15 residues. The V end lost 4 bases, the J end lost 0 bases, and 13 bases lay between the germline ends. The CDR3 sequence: CASSHGGGLNTEAFF. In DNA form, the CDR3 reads TGTGCCAGCAGCCACGGAGGGGGGTTGAACACTGAAGCTTTCTTT.

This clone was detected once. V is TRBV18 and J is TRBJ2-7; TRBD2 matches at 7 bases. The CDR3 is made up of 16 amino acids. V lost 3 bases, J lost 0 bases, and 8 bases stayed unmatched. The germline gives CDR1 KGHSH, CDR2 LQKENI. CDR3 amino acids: CASSPLSGTSSYEQYF. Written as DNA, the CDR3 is TGTGCCAGCTCACCCTTAAGCGGGACGAGCTCCTACGAGCAGTACTTC.

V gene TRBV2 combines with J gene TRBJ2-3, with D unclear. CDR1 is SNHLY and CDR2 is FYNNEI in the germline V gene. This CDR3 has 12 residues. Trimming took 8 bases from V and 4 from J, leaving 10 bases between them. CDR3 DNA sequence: TGTGCCAGCCCCGGACGGTCAGATACGCAGTATTTT. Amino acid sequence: CASPGRSDTQYF.

The CDR3: CASRGLGYEQYF. CDR3 bases: TGTGCCAGCAGAGGACTAGGCTACGAGCAGTACTTC. J is TRBJ2-7 and V is TRBV25-1; 7 bases match TRBD2. The CDR3 spans 12 residues. V lost 6 bases to trimming and J lost 3 bases; unmatched junction nucleotides: 2. The germline V gene has CDR1 MGHDK and CDR2 SYGVNS.

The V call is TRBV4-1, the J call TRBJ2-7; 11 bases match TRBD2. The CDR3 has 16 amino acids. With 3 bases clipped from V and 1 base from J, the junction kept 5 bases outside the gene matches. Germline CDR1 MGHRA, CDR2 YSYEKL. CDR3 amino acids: CASSQAGTSGSYEQYF. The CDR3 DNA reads TGCGCCAGCAGCCAGGCCGGGACTAGCGGTTCCTACGAGCAGTACTTC.

The DNA of the CDR3 is TGTGCCAGCAGCTTAGAATCGGGGTCGGCGTCCTATGAGCAGTTCTTC. Residues: CASSLESGSASYEQFF. The chain combines TRBV11-2 with TRBJ2-1; possibly TRBD2 for D (5 bases). The CDR3 runs 16 residues. Germline V gene sequence: CDR1 SGHAT, CDR2 FQNNGV. Trimming removed 0 bases from V and 8 bases from J, with 17 bases in between. The full variable domain, in which reference TRBV11-2 and TRBJ2-1 provide the parts outside the CDR3, is EAGVAQSPRYKIIEKRQSVAFWCNPISGHATLYWYQQILGQGPKLLIQFQNNGVVDDSQLPKDRFSAERLKGVDSTLKIQPAKLEDSAVYLCASSLESGSASYEQFFGPGTRLTVL.

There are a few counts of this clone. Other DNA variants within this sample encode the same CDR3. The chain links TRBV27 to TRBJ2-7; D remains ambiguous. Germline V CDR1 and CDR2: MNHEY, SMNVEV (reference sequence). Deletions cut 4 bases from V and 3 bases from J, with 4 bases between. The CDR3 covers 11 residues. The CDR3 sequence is CASSSGYEQYF. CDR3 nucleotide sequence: TGTGCCAGCAGTTCGGGCTACGAGCAGTACTTC.